Shown below are 26 T cell receptor beta chains from a single sample sequenced in a study of shared clonotypes between healthy human individuals. The repertoire was sequenced with immunoSEQ multiplex PCR; TCRdb's copy has only in-frame clones and lacks some. Among millions of clones listed, about 92% were seen once. Sequencing was done on a sample of naive CD4+ T cells sorted from blood. The subset: CD45RA+ positively selected. The source of these receptors is a man aged 18 to 30 in good health.

V is TRBV4-3 and J is TRBJ2-7; D is ambiguous. CDR3 length equals 13 residues. V was pared by 0 bases and J by 7 bases, with 10 bases between. Germline assignment: CDR1 LGHNA and CDR2 YSLEER. CDR3 loop: CASSQDGLLEQYF. The CDR3 DNA reads TGCGCCAGCAGCCAAGATGGGCTACTTGAGCAGTACTTC.

This rearrangement joins TRBV2 to TRBJ2-5; D may be TRBD1 (5 bases). V lost 1 base to trimming and J lost 4 bases, with 19 bases between them. The CDR3 spans 17 residues. Germline CDR1 is SNHLY and CDR2 is FYNNEI. CDR3 DNA sequence: TGTGCCAGCAGTGAAGGTACTATTGGGGCAGGAAGAGAGACCCAGTACTTC. The encoded protein is CASSEGTIGAGRETQYF.

The V and J genes are TRBV6-5 and TRBJ1-1, with no clear D. The germline V gene encodes CDR1 MNHEY and CDR2 SVGAGI. V was clipped by 2 bases and J by 0 bases, with 10 bases between them. The CDR3 has 15 amino acids. CDR3 nucleotides: TGTGCCAGCAGTTACGGTACAGCTCTGAACACTGAAGCTTTCTTT. Protein: CASSYGTALNTEAFF.

A single count supports this clone. The gene calls are TRBV5-1 and TRBJ2-5; D ambiguous. This CDR3 has 15 amino acids. Germline values: CDR1 SGHRS, CDR2 YFSETQ. Trimming pared 5 bases from V and 2 bases from J, leaving 16 bases between. The CDR3 region is CASSLPYGIQETQYF. CDR3 bases: TGCGCCAGCAGTCTGCCGTATGGGATACAAGAGACCCAGTACTTC.

The rearrangement links TRBV11-1 to TRBJ1-1, with 8 bases fitting TRBD1. Trimming removed 4 bases from V and 5 bases from J; junction bases left unmatched: 6. Germline CDR1 SGHAT, CDR2 FQDESV (reference sequence). This CDR3 is 14 amino acids long. The CDR3 is CASSSRQGRTEAFF. CDR3 sequence (DNA): TGTGCCAGCAGCTCCAGACAGGGGAGGACTGAAGCTTTCTTT.

The gene calls are TRBV6-1 and TRBJ1-2; D uncertain. This CDR3 has 13 amino acids. V dropped 7 bases and J dropped 7 bases, with 16 bases sitting between them. Germline assignment: CDR1 MNHNS and CDR2 SASEGT. CDR3: CASTERWTRGYTF. Written as DNA, the CDR3 is TGTGCCAGCACCGAACGGTGGACCCGTGGCTACACCTTC.

This clone was seen a single time. The V call is TRBV9, the J call TRBJ2-5; 14 nucleotides align to TRBD2. The CDR3 length is 17 residues. J lost 5 bases, V lost 4 bases, and 10 bases had no gene match. Germline loops: CDR1 SGDLS, CDR2 YYNGEE. CDR3 in DNA: TGTGCCAGCAGCCCCGGGACTAGCGGGAGCTTTCAGGAGACCCAGTACTTC. It specifies CASSPGTSGSFQETQYF. The whole variable domain, filled in from reference TRBV9 and TRBJ2-5, reads DSGVTQTPKHLITATGQRVTLRCSPRSGDLSVYWYQQSLDQGLQFLIQYYNGEERAKGNILERFSAQQFPDLHSELNLSSLELGDSALYFCASSPGTSGSFQETQYFGPGTRLLVL.

This chain uses TRBV10-1 with TRBJ1-6; 12 bases line up with TRBD1. CDR1 and CDR2 (germline): WNHNN, SYGVQD (reference sequence). The CDR3 is 17 amino acids. The J segment lost 6 bases and the V segment lost 4 bases, leaving 7 bases of the junction unmatched. CDR3 sequence: CASSAPSGQGANSPLHF. The CDR3 DNA reads TGCGCCAGCAGTGCCCCGTCGGGACAGGGGGCTAATTCACCCCTCCACTTT.

This CDR3 is CASSLGLQNTGELFF. The CDR3 DNA follows: TGTGCCAGCAGCCTAGGACTCCAGAACACCGGGGAGCTGTTTTTT. V usage is TRBV7-9 and J usage is TRBJ2-2; maybe TRBD2 (5 bases). The CDR3 contains 15 residues. Trimming took off 5 bases at V and 1 base at J, with 11 bases between the two ends. Germline CDR1 is SEHNR and CDR2 is FQNEAQ (reference sequence). Full variable domain (remainder filled in from reference TRBV7-9 and TRBJ2-2): DTGVSQNPRHKITKRGQNVTFRCDPISEHNRLYWYRQTLGQGPEFLTYFQNEAQLEKSRLLSDRFSAERPKGSFSTLEIQRTEQGDSAMYLCASSLGLQNTGELFFGEGSRLTVL.

Worth noting for this clone: Other nucleotide sequences from this sample produce the same CDR3. J is TRBJ2-6 and V is TRBV19; D not resolved. Looked up from germline, CDR1 is LNHDA and CDR2 is SQIVND (reference sequence). The CDR3 runs 13 residues. Trimming pared 7 bases from V and 1 base from J, leaving 5 bases between. CDR3 bases: TGTGCCAGTACTTTATCTGGGGCCAACGTCCTGACTTTC. The encoded protein is CASTLSGANVLTF.

To note about this clone: Other nucleotide sequences from this sample produce the same CDR3. The chain joins TRBV18 to TRBJ1-3; 7 positions agree with TRBD1. This CDR3 spans 15 amino acids. The V and J ends lost 3 bases and 4 bases, in that order; junction bases with no gene match: 6. Germline V gene sequence: CDR1 KGHSH, CDR2 LQKENI. This chain's CDR3 is CASSPQTGSGNTIYF. In DNA form, the CDR3 reads TGTGCCAGCTCACCCCAGACAGGGTCCGGAAACACCATATATTTT.

The chain combines TRBV5-6 with TRBJ2-1; D not resolved. Per germline, CDR1 SGHDT and CDR2 YYEEEE. This CDR3 has 18 residues. V was shortened by 0 bases and J by 0 bases, with 16 bases between the two germline ends. CDR3 protein: CASSLGLPGVSSYNEQFF. The CDR3 region has the DNA TGTGCCAGCAGCTTGGGGCTCCCTGGAGTGAGCTCCTACAATGAGCAGTTCTTC. Drawing the rest from reference TRBV5-6 and TRBJ2-1, the complete variable domain is DAGVTQSPTHLIKTRGQQVTLRCSPKSGHDTVSWYQQALGQGPQFIFQYYEEEERQRGNFPDRFSGHQFPNYSSELNVNALLLGDSALYLCASSLGLPGVSSYNEQFFGPGTRLTVL.

The CDR3 DNA sequence: TGTGCCAGCAGCTTTGTACAGGGGATTCGCACCGGGGAGCTGTTTTTT. It yields the protein CASSFVQGIRTGELFF. The rearrangement links TRBV5-5 to TRBJ2-2; TRBD1 matches at 7 bases. This CDR3 comprises 16 residues. CDR1 SGHKS and CDR2 YYEKEE come from the germline V gene (reference sequence). V was clipped by 2 bases and J by 4 bases; unmatched bases: 8.

This chain uses TRBV28 with TRBJ2-7; no firm D call. The CDR3 runs to 13 residues. The ends were cut back, 5 bases at V and 2 bases at J, with 10 bases in the middle. The germline V gene has CDR1 MDHEN and CDR2 SYDVKM. This CDR3 reads CASSLISPYEQYF. The CDR3 DNA is TGTGCCAGCAGTCTCATTAGCCCCTACGAGCAGTACTTC.

This clone was picked up one time. This specimen includes other DNA sequences encoding the same CDR3. J is TRBJ1-2 and V is TRBV19; 7 bases are shared with TRBD1. The junction had 7 bases not matched to a gene; V was cut back by 5 bases and J by 7 bases. Germline V gene lookup returns CDR1 LNHDA and CDR2 SQIVND (reference sequence). This CDR3 is 13 amino acids long. The CDR3 loop reads CASSPDRVGGYTF. CDR3 in DNA: TGTGCCAGTAGTCCCGACAGGGTGGGTGGCTACACCTTC.

This clone was counted a single time. The chain employs TRBV30 and TRBJ1-2, with no clear D. The CDR3 length is 17 residues. Germline V CDR1 and CDR2: GTSNPN, SVGIG (reference sequence). Trimming took off 2 bases at V and 6 bases at J, with 25 bases between the two ends. The CDR3, as DNA: TGTGCCTGGAGTCGCGACCAGACCCAACTGCGGGTACATGGCTACACCTTC. It is translated as CAWSRDQTQLRVHGYTF.

The rearrangement joins TRBV19 to TRBJ1-1; 10 nucleotides align to TRBD1. The CDR3 spans 16 residues. Germline V gives CDR1 LNHDA, CDR2 SQIVND (reference sequence). The V and J ends lost 4 bases and 1 base, in that order; junction bases with no gene match: 6. The DNA of the CDR3 is TGTGCCAGTAGTACCCGGACAGGGGGGGGGAACACTGAAGCTTTCTTT. Its translation is CASSTRTGGGNTEAFF.

The chain carries TRBV4-3 and TRBJ1-4; D gene uncertain. The CDR3 is 14 amino acids. In germline, CDR1 is LGHNA, CDR2 YSLEER. The V end was cut by 4 bases, the J end by 7 bases, with 13 bases between. CDR3 in DNA: TGCGCCAGCAGCCCAGGCAGGTTAGGTGAAAAACTGTTTTTT. Encoded protein: CASSPGRLGEKLFF.

As for this clone: Within the sample, other DNA sequences also encode this same CDR3. This rearrangement joins TRBV5-1 to TRBJ2-7; TRBD2 is a possible D gene (5 bases). V shed 2 bases and J shed 6 bases, with 12 bases lying between them. Germline CDR1 is SGHRS and CDR2 is YFSETQ. The CDR3 covers 13 residues. The CDR3 nucleotides read TGCGCCAGCAGCTTAGGAGGAGTCGGCGAGCAGTACTTC. Residues: CASSLGGVGEQYF.

J is TRBJ2-3 and V is TRBV19; possibly TRBD1 for D (5 bases). Trimming took off 1 base at V and 6 bases at J, with 14 bases between the two ends. The germline V gene encodes CDR1 LNHDA and CDR2 SQIVND (reference sequence). This CDR3 has 15 amino acids. The CDR3 sequence: CASSIALVGRDTQYF. The CDR3 bases are TGTGCCAGTAGTATAGCCCTTGTGGGGCGGGATACGCAGTATTTT.

The chain has TRBV14 and TRBJ2-1; D is uncertain. V was shortened by 4 bases and J by 6 bases, with 4 bases between the two germline ends. Germline V gene data show CDR1 as SGHDN and CDR2 as FVKESK. This CDR3 has 11 amino acids. CDR3 residues: CASSLFNEQFF. The CDR3 nucleotides read TGTGCCAGCAGCCTCTTCAATGAGCAGTTCTTC.

Points on this clone: The sample holds other DNA sequences that translate to the same CDR3. The rearrangement links TRBV5-1 to TRBJ1-2; no firm D call. The CDR3 is 13 amino acids. Trimming took 0 bases from V and 4 from J, leaving 7 bases between them. Per germline, CDR1 SGHRS and CDR2 YFSETQ. Here the CDR3 reads CASSLEGSYGYTF. DNA of the CDR3: TGCGCCAGCAGCTTGGAGGGTTCCTATGGCTACACCTTC.

V gene TRBV5-1 combines with J gene TRBJ2-6; D remains ambiguous. V shed 4 bases and J shed 4 bases, with 15 bases lying between them. Germline-derived CDR1 and CDR2 are SGHRS and YFSETQ. The CDR3 sequence is 16 residues long. In DNA form, the CDR3 reads TGCGCCAGCAGCCTTCAACCAGTCACCGGGGCCAACGTCCTGACTTTC. Amino acid sequence: CASSLQPVTGANVLTF.

The rearrangement links TRBV18 to TRBJ2-1, with 10 nucleotides matching TRBD2. Unmatched junction bases numbered 4, after V lost 8 bases and J lost 3 bases. The CDR3 has 14 amino acids. Germline-derived CDR1 and CDR2 are KGHSH and LQKENI. The CDR3 region is CASTLAGSYNEQFF. The CDR3 coding sequence is TGTGCCAGCACACTAGCGGGGAGCTACAATGAGCAGTTCTTC.

The chain has TRBV14 and TRBJ2-3; D not resolved. The CDR3 is made up of 11 amino acids. The V gene lost 3 bases and the J gene lost 6 bases, with 4 bases spanning the gap. Germline CDR1 SGHDN, CDR2 FVKESK. CDR3 loop: CASSQQDTQYF. CDR3 bases: TGTGCCAGCAGCCAGCAGGATACGCAGTATTTT.

The chain combines TRBV5-4 with TRBJ2-5; 14 nucleotides line up with TRBD2. The germline gives CDR1 SGHNT, CDR2 YYREEE (reference sequence). Trimming at V came to 5 bases and at J to 2 bases, leaving 14 bases not matched to a gene. The CDR3 length is 19 residues. The CDR3 coding sequence is TGTGCCAGCAGTACTGGCCCGGGACTAGCGGGAGACAGACAAGAGACCCAGTACTTC. Protein sequence: CASSTGPGLAGDRQETQYF.